This TCR beta chain was recorded in a study of blood T cell repertoires in COVID-19. Living in 20 to 30 US areas, the participants were between roughly 18 and 90 years of age. In the original workflow: Amplifying reference gene primers gave estimates of nucleated cell counts. Some clones are missing from TCRdb's copy, which holds only in-frame ones; the method was immunoSEQ multiplex PCR. That table furnishes V, J and clone size, whereas the DNA furnished D and trimming. The repertoire holds some 490,000 clones, with approximately 91% as singletons. In germline, CDR1 is MNHEY, CDR2 SVGAGI. This CDR3 has 14 amino acids. Between the trimmed V and J ends, which lost 6 bases and 2 bases, there was a span of 13 bases.

Sequenced input: PBMCs or T cells enriched from blood (not recorded which). The receptor was isolated from a woman aged 55-69 years who had recovered from COVID-19. V usage is TRBV6-5 and J usage is TRBJ1-2, with D possibly TRBD1 on 6 matching bases. DNA of the CDR3: TGTGCCAGCAGCAGGGAGCAGGGGAACTATGGCTACACCTTC. This gives the protein CASSREQGNYGYTF.